This T cell receptor beta chain was observed in a study of blood T cell repertoires in COVID-19. Looking at the study overall: The United States, Italy and Spain supplied acute and convalescent COVID-19 samples.

Trimming cost V 2 bases and J 0 bases, with 11 bases left between them. This CDR3 comprises 15 residues. CDR1 GTSNPN and CDR2 SVGIG come from the germline V gene (reference sequence). The authors' processing: Reference gene primer amplification gave estimated nucleated cell counts. The data were produced by immunoSEQ multiplex PCR, yet TCRdb's version contains in-frame clones alone and is incomplete. V, J and clone size are taken as reported in that table, and D and trimming were inferred from the DNA itself. The sample records over 200,000 clones, over 80% being singletons. Cohorts were determined from participant-reported clinical history. Two negative PCRs, clearance, or symptom resolution characterized the recovered Cohort 3 donors. This clone was observed once.

The clonotype was recovered from a woman between 40 and 50 years old who had recovered from COVID-19. This chain connects TRBV30 to TRBJ2-1; a weak D match, TRBD1 (6 bases). The sample comprised PBMCs or T cells enriched from blood (not recorded which). CDR3 loop: CAWSRGLGSYNEQFF. The CDR3 DNA reads TGTGCCTGGAGTAGGGGGTTAGGCTCCTACAATGAGCAGTTCTTC.